The present T cell receptor beta chain was sequenced within a study of shared clonotypes between healthy human individuals. On the study more broadly: For every donor, three CD4 naive, three CD4 memory, two CD8 naive and one CD8 memory plates were used.

This clone was seen a single time. Its antigen is undetermined. This CDR3 has 16 amino acids. Germline V CDR1 and CDR2: MGHRA, YSYEKL. The germline V and J ends were trimmed by 1 base and 0 bases, with 12 bases remaining between them. The DNA input per sorted-subset replicate PCR was 150 to 200 ng, corresponding to some 27,000 T cell genomes. In the original workflow: Filtering differed since immunoSEQ provided only junctions, with no quality scores. Sequenced by immunoSEQ multiplex PCR; TCRdb stores in-frame clones only, minus some. V and J calls and clone size are those listed in that table; D and trimming were worked out from the DNA. Of about 2.3 million clones in the sample, about 90% were seen once. Overall study results and limits: The small donor group covered limited genetic and exposure diversity.

The sequencing input was naive CD4+ T cells from PBMCs. Subset indicated: CD45RA+ positively selected. This chain joins TRBV4-1 and TRBJ1-2, with D possibly TRBD1 on 6 matching bases. This receptor was taken from a man in his late teens or twenties in good health. Some clones in this sample may be carry-over from other donors' samples. The CDR3 protein is CASSQVGGTPNYGYTF. The DNA of the CDR3 is TGCGCCAGCAGCCAAGTAGGGGGAACCCCTAACTATGGCTACACCTTC.